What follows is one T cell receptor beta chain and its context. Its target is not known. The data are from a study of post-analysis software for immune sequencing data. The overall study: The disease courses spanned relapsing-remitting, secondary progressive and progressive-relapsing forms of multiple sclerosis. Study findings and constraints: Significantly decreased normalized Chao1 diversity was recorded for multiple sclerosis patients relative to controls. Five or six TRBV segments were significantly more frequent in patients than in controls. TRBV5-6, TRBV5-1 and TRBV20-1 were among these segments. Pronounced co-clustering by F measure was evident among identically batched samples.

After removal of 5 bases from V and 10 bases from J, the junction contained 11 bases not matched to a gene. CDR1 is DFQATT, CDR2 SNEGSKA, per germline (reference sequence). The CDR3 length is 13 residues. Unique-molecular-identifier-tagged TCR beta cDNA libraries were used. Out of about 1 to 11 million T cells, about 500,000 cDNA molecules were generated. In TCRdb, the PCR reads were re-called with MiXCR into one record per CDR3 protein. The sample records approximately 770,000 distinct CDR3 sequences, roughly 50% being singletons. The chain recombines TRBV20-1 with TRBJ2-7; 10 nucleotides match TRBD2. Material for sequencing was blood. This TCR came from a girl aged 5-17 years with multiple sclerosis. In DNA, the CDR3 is TGCAGTGCTCCCTTCCCAGCGGGAGGGCCTCAGTACTTC. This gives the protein CSAPFPAGGPQYF.